This entry concerns a single TCR beta chain. Its antigen is still unknown. The sample comes from a study of CD8+ T cells in alopecia areata. Study-level information: A 6-month off-drug phase came after tofacitinib, which had lasted 6 to 18 months.

This CDR3 comprises 13 residues. V dropped 0 bases and J dropped 7; count of bases not matched to a gene: 3. Germline CDR1 and CDR2: SGHRS and YFSETQ. Sequencing templates came from extracted RNA that was reverse transcribed into cDNA. Method: immunoSEQ multiplex PCR; TCRdb's copy keeps in-frame clones and lacks some. The table has about 220,000 clones, roughly 56% seen once. Documented treatment: oral pan-JAK inhibitor, 5-10 mg twice daily. Study-wide points: Scalp clonality decreased significantly with tofacitinib, and so did expanded CD8+ clones among the top 100.

Source: CD4+ T cells sorted from blood, taken at week 4, from a patient treated with tofacitinib. The rearrangement uses TRBV5-1 and TRBJ2-7; 8 positions agree with TRBD1. This sequence originates from a human donor with alopecia areata. CDR3 nucleotide sequence: TGCGCCAGCAGCTTGGGGACAGGGCAAGAGCAGTACTTC. Amino acids: CASSLGTGQEQYF.